These 22 T cell receptor beta chains came from one sample sequenced in a study of spatial heterogeneity in lung cancer. TCRdb re-called the 5' RACE reads with MiXCR, one entry per CDR3 protein. The sample has around 4,000 distinct CDR3 sequences; approximately 35% are singletons. The time point is: sample taken at primary tumor resection. Extraction of whole RNA from tumor, nontumor lung or frozen PBMC preceded unsorted sequencing. Here the sequenced sample was PBMCs, taken at surgery. Source of these receptors: a male donor with early-stage non-small cell lung cancer.

On this clonotype: Since the library was made to target alpha chains, this beta chain is a stray read and its abundance is not meaningful. V and J are TRBV5-8 and TRBJ2-7; D not certain. Germline V gene sequence: CDR1 SGHTS, CDR2 YDEGEE. The CDR3 consists of 12 residues. Between the trimmed V and J ends, which lost 4 bases and 5 bases, there was a span of 10 bases. The CDR3, as DNA: TGTGCCAGCAGCCCCCGCAGAGACGAGCAGTACTTC. Protein product: CASSPRRDEQYF. Full variable domain (remainder filled in from reference TRBV5-8 and TRBJ2-7): EAGVTQSPTHLIKTRGQQATLRCSPISGHTSVYWYQQALGLGLQFLLWYDEGEERNRGNFPPRFSGRQFPNYSSELNVNALELEDSALYLCASSPRRDEQYFGPGTRLTVT.

This clonotype was detected only a few times. This beta chain came through as a stray read in a library set up for alpha chains, and its size says little. This chain connects TRBV9 to TRBJ2-2, with no clear D. The CDR3 has 13 residues. V shed 4 bases and J shed 5 bases, with 9 bases lying between them. Germline V CDR1 and CDR2: SGDLS, YYNGEE. CDR3 DNA sequence: TGTGCCAGCAGCTCTGGTAATACCGGGGAGCTGTTTTTT. It specifies CASSSGNTGELFF.

About this clonotype itself: A library made for alpha chains picked up this beta chain off target, so its size means little. The V gene is TRBV27, the J gene TRBJ2-2, with TRBD2 matching 8 bases. The CDR3 is 16 amino acids. The germline V gene has CDR1 MNHEY and CDR2 SMNVEV (reference sequence). With 6 bases clipped from V and 3 bases from J, the junction kept 9 bases outside the gene matches. Here the CDR3 DNA reads TGTGCCAGCAGCTCCCCGGGAGGGGGGTACACCGGGGAGCTGTTTTTT. Amino acid sequence: CASSSPGGGYTGELFF.

This clonotype has just a few counts. This beta chain represents an off-target read in a library built for alpha chains; its size is of limited meaning. The rearrangement joins TRBV5-5 to TRBJ2-5, with D tentatively TRBD1 (5 bases). V lost 4 bases, J lost 5 bases, and 15 bases lay in between. Germline lookup yields CDR1 SGHKS and CDR2 YYEKEE (reference sequence). The length of the CDR3 is 14 residues. For the CDR3, the DNA is TGTGCCAGCAGCCTCAACTGGCCAGGGGAGACCCAGTACTTC. Translation: CASSLNWPGETQYF.

As for this clonotype: A library made for alpha chains picked up this beta chain off target, so its size means little. The J gene is TRBJ2-7, the V gene TRBV27, with D maybe TRBD2 (5 bases). The CDR3 runs 13 residues. Per germline, CDR1 MNHEY and CDR2 SMNVEV (reference sequence). Deletions cut 5 bases from V and 0 bases from J, with 8 bases between. CDR3 region: CASSEGRSYEQYF. The CDR3 DNA reads TGTGCCAGCAGTGAGGGTCGCTCCTACGAGCAGTACTTC.

As for this clonotype: In a library made to pick up alpha chains, this beta chain is a stray read with a size that means little. CDR3: CASSSAVPPYEQYF. The CDR3 DNA reads TGTGCCAGCAGTTCTGCCGTGCCGCCCTACGAGCAGTACTTC. The J gene is TRBJ2-7, the V gene TRBV12-3 or TRBV12-4; D remains ambiguous. This CDR3 contains 14 residues. The V end lost 4 bases, the J end lost 2 bases, and 12 bases lay between the germline ends.

This clonotype is deemed medium-sized (0.01 to 0.1%). For a library built for alpha chains, this beta chain is a stray read; little rests on its size. The chain links TRBV4-2 to TRBJ2-2; no firm D call. The CDR3 consists of 12 residues. Per the germline V gene, CDR1 is LGHNA and CDR2 is YNFKEQ. V lost 5 bases to trimming and J lost 8 bases, with 9 bases between them. Here the CDR3 DNA reads TGTGCCAGCAGCTATGTTGCAGGGGAGCTGTTTTTT. This sequence encodes CASSYVAGELFF.

This clonotype turned up a few times. In a library made to pick up alpha chains, this beta chain is a stray read with a size that means little. This sequence joins TRBV27 and TRBJ2-7; D perhaps matches TRBD2 (5 bases). Trimming removed 5 bases from V and 6 bases from J, with 20 bases in between. Germline-derived CDR1 and CDR2 are MNHEY and SMNVEV (reference sequence). This CDR3 region has 15 residues. This CDR3 is CASSPRLASPSEQYF. The CDR3 nucleotides read TGTGCCAGCAGTCCGCGGCTAGCTTCCCCGAGCGAGCAGTACTTC.

Only a few counts were recorded for this clonotype. Since the library was made to target alpha chains, this beta chain is a stray read and its abundance is not meaningful. V gene TRBV27 combines with J gene TRBJ2-1; TRBD2 aligns across 11 bases. The CDR3 loop spans 16 amino acids. Germline assignment: CDR1 MNHEY and CDR2 SMNVEV (reference sequence). Trimming took 0 bases from V and 7 from J; bases not matched to a gene: 5. The CDR3 loop reads CASSLSSGRAGNEQFF. The DNA for the CDR3 is TGTGCCAGCAGTTTATCTAGCGGGAGGGCCGGGAATGAGCAGTTCTTC.

This clonotype was seen a few times. This beta chain is off target for a library built for alpha chains, so its abundance means little. This sequence joins TRBV29-1 and TRBJ2-3; no reliable D call. V lost 7 bases and J lost 4, with 15 bases in between. The CDR3 has 13 residues. The V gene's germline CDR1 is SQVTM and CDR2 ANQGSEA. The CDR3 loop reads CSAGHSSADTQYF. The CDR3 bases are TGCAGCGCCGGGCACTCTTCGGCAGATACGCAGTATTTT.

Note on this clonotype: Found in a library prepared for alpha chains, this beta chain is an off-target read, and its abundance has little meaning. The chain uses TRBV14 and TRBJ2-7; 10 bases map to TRBD2. V lost 4 bases to trimming and J lost 6 bases; unmatched junction nucleotides: 9. Per germline, CDR1 SGHDN and CDR2 FVKESK. The length of the CDR3 is 15 residues. CDR3 residues: CASSPLLAGEPEQYF. CDR3 in DNA: TGTGCCAGCAGCCCCCTCCTAGCGGGAGAACCCGAGCAGTACTTC.

Of note for this clonotype: This beta chain is a stray read from a library made for alpha chains; its abundance is not meaningful. The chain combines TRBV5-1 with TRBJ2-1, with unresolved D. With 4 bases removed from V and 7 bases from J, the gap between germline ends came to 12 bases. Germline CDR1 SGHRS, CDR2 YFSETQ. The CDR3 totals 13 residues. The chain's CDR3 is CASSLGGLNEQFF. CDR3 DNA: TGCGCCAGCAGCCTGGGTGGATTGAATGAGCAGTTCTTC. Based on the CDR3 plus reference TRBV5-1 and TRBJ2-1, the full variable domain is KAGVTQTPRYLIKTRGQQVTLSCSPISGHRSVSWYQQTPGQGLQFLFEYFSETQRNKGNFPGRFSGRQFSNSRSEMNVSTLELGDSALYLCASSLGGLNEQFFGPGTRLTVL.

This clonotype occurred a few times. In a library made to pick up alpha chains, this beta chain is a stray read with a size that means little. The chain couples TRBV5-1 to TRBJ2-7, with D perhaps TRBD1 (6 bases). V gave up 4 bases and J gave up 0 bases, with 11 bases separating them. The CDR3 runs to 14 residues. Germline lookup yields CDR1 SGHRS and CDR2 YFSETQ. CDR3 nucleotide sequence: TGCGCCAGCAGCAACTTACAGGGCTCCTACGAGCAGTACTTC. Encoded protein: CASSNLQGSYEQYF.

Points on this clonotype: This beta chain is an unintended read in a library built for alpha chains; its size means little. V gene TRBV12-5 combines with J gene TRBJ2-3; 7 nucleotides match TRBD1. The CDR3 length is 14 residues. CDR1 LGHNT and CDR2 FRNRAP come from the germline V gene. V shed 5 bases, J shed 4 bases, and the junction held 6 bases outside the gene matches. CDR3 sequence: CASGIGQDSDTQYF. Written as DNA, the CDR3 is TGTGCTAGTGGTATCGGACAGGATTCAGATACGCAGTATTTT.

In the case of this clonotype: This beta chain slipped into a library made for alpha chains as a stray read, so its size is not meaningful. Here the CDR3 reads CASSSQPLYEQYF. In DNA, the CDR3 is TGTGCCAGCAGCTCGCAACCTCTCTACGAGCAGTACTTC. The V call is TRBV7-2, the J call TRBJ2-7; D is uncertain. The CDR3 contains 13 residues. V was cut by 4 bases and J by 3 bases, with 10 bases left in between. Per germline, CDR1 SGHTA and CDR2 FQGNSA.

Details on this clonotype: This beta chain came through as a stray read in a library set up for alpha chains, and its size says little. The V and J genes are TRBV6-5 and TRBJ1-1, with 9 bases lining up with TRBD1. This CDR3 spans 13 amino acids. In germline, CDR1 is MNHEY, CDR2 SVGAGI. With V trimmed by 7 bases and J by 4 bases, 4 bases remained unmatched. The CDR3 loop is CASNQQGATEAFF. The CDR3 DNA reads as TGTGCCAGCAATCAACAGGGGGCCACTGAAGCTTTCTTT.

With regard to this clonotype: Within a library made for alpha chains, this beta chain is off target, and its count is uninformative. The chain joins TRBV5-6 to TRBJ2-7, with a possible D match to TRBD2 (6 bases). CDR3 length: 15 residues. Germline V lookup: CDR1 SGHDT, CDR2 YYEEEE. V was pared by 1 base and J by 0 bases, with 11 bases between. DNA for the CDR3: TGTGCCAGCAGCTTGAACCGGGGGTCCTCCTACGAGCAGTACTTC. Translating it yields CASSLNRGSSYEQYF.

A note on this clonotype: This beta chain is a stray sequence in a library constructed for alpha chains; its clone size is not meaningful. This chain uses TRBV27 with TRBJ1-1, with D possibly being TRBD1 (6 bases). CDR1 and CDR2 from the germline V gene are MNHEY and SMNVEV (reference sequence). The V end was cut by 4 bases, the J end by 3 bases, with 21 bases between. The CDR3 runs 17 residues. The CDR3 protein is CASSWGTHRAKDTEAFF. The CDR3 DNA follows: TGTGCCAGCAGTTGGGGGACCCACAGGGCTAAAGACACTGAAGCTTTCTTT.

The table lists this clonotype with a few counts. Because this beta chain is a stray read in a library intended to capture alpha chains, its abundance should not be given much weight. The chain carries TRBV12-3 or TRBV12-4 and TRBJ2-2; D is unclear. V dropped 6 bases and J dropped 5 bases, with 10 bases sitting between them. This CDR3 has 13 amino acids. This CDR3 reads CASSATLTGELFF. Here the CDR3 DNA reads TGTGCCAGCAGCGCCACACTTACCGGGGAGCTGTTTTTT.

With regard to this clonotype: A library made for alpha chains picked up this beta chain off target, so its size means little. The V and J genes are TRBV6-1 and TRBJ2-7; D ambiguous. Germline V gene sequence: CDR1 MNHNS, CDR2 SASEGT. Between the trimmed V and J ends, which lost 2 bases and 0 bases, there was a span of 8 bases. The CDR3 length is 14 residues. CDR3 nucleotide sequence: TGTGCCAGCAGTGAAATCAGGAGCTCCTACGAGCAGTACTTC. Amino acids: CASSEIRSSYEQYF.

With respect to this clonotype: This beta chain slipped into a library made for alpha chains as a stray read, so its size is not meaningful. The chain has TRBV20-1 and TRBJ2-7, with D possibly being TRBD1 (6 bases). The CDR3 loop spans 12 amino acids. Germline V gene lookup returns CDR1 DFQATT and CDR2 SNEGSKA (reference sequence). Trimming shortened V by 7 bases and J by 1 base, and 11 bases separated the two germline ends. CDR3 nucleotides: TGCAGTGGGGGACACCCTTCCTACGAGCAGTACTTC. It yields the protein CSGGHPSYEQYF.

As for this clonotype: A library made for alpha chains picked up this beta chain off target, so its size means little. The chain couples TRBV2 to TRBJ2-7, with D hard to call. The CDR3 sequence is 12 residues long. Looked up from germline, CDR1 is SNHLY and CDR2 is FYNNEI. The ends were cut back, 4 bases at V and 3 bases at J, with 7 bases in the middle. The CDR3 loop reads CASSAYSYEQYF. The CDR3 DNA is TGTGCCAGCAGTGCTTACAGCTACGAGCAGTACTTC.